One T cell receptor (beta chain) is described in this entry. This clone was seen a single time. The target of this receptor is not known. No quality values exist for individual bases; no much larger clone is one base distant. For sequencing of the TCRbeta CDR3 region, genomic DNA was extracted from the sorted cells. The immunoSEQ Assay was used to sequence the TCRbeta CDR3 regions. The immuneACCESS repertoire file appears here via TCRdb, limited to in-frame rearrangements. These files lack a portion of the clones; in checked studies, under half of the deficit traces to unresolved V genes, and the cause of the others is not known. The sample table lists 40,000 to 60,000 clones, 81% of them with a count of one. 5.5% to 7% of the sample is in the top ten clones. The germline V gene gives CDR1 as MNHEY and CDR2 as SVGAGI. V is reduced by 6 bases and J by 2 bases, leaving a spacing of 12 bases between them. The CDR3 goes from the cysteine to the phenylalanine over 14 residues. Only the CDR3 region is kept as DNA, spanning 42 bases read in frame from base 1.

Patients with autoimmune disease history or receiving systemic immunosuppression were excluded from the trial. Peripheral blood for TCR sequencing was collected from all dose cohorts at baseline, on cycle 4 day 1, and on cycle 7 day 1. Samples came from an open-label, multicenter, first-in-human phase I dose-escalation trial of ivuxolimab. The trial enrolled adults with locally advanced or metastatic head and neck squamous cell, hepatocellular, melanoma or renal cell carcinoma. CD4+ and CD8+ T cells were sorted separately from peripheral blood before TCR sequencing. The sample is drawn from a study of OX40 agonist ivuxolimab in advanced cancers. Study-level background: The costimulatory receptor OX40 (CD134) was targeted by ivuxolimab, a fully human IgG2 agonistic monoclonal antibody. Intravenous ivuxolimab was administered to patients every 2 weeks at six dose levels: 0.01, 0.1, 0.3, 1.5, 3 and 10 mg/kg. Of the approximately 54 patients in dose escalation, some 19 had hepatocellular carcinoma, about 15 had melanoma, 9 had renal cell carcinoma and 9 had head and neck cancer. The dose-escalation cohort was about 86% male with a mean age of approximately 60 years, ranging from roughly 23 to 90. Prior anti-PD-1, anti-PD-L1 or anti-CTLA-4 therapy was permitted, and checkpoint inhibitors had been received by under 50% of dose-escalation patients. Three dose-escalation patients achieved partial responses, one with hepatocellular carcinoma and two with cutaneous melanoma. The purpose of peripheral TCRbeta sequencing was to test whether ivuxolimab changed TCR sequence diversity and led to clonal T-cell expansion. The monotherapy dose-escalation portion (N ≈ 56 patients) of the phase I ivuxolimab trial is reported in the paper.

General findings and caveats noted by the study authors: Low levels of normalized T-cell clonal expansion were also seen in some patients who did not respond. Partial responders in the 0.1-3.0 mg/kg groups had among the lowest normalized peripheral clonal expansion, especially among CD8+ T cells. Antigen specificity was not determined for the clonally expanded peripheral T cells. After ivuxolimab, expanded clones were on average more numerous among CD8+ T cells than among CD4+ T cells. At doses of 0.1 to 3.0 mg/kg, clonal expansion of both CD4+ and CD8+ T cells in blood was seen between baseline and week 6.

Recombination linked TRBV6-5 to TRBJ2-3; TRBD1 is a weak D gene call, 5 bases matching. The sequence came from an adult with an advanced solid tumor such as melanoma, head and neck, liver or kidney cancer. Sequences were derived from CD4+ or CD8+ T cells sorted from blood, sampled in a trial of the OX40 agonist ivuxolimab. The nucleotide sequence reads TGTGCCAGCAGATTAACAGGATACACAGATACGCAGTATTTT. Its amino acids are CASRLTGYTDTQYF.